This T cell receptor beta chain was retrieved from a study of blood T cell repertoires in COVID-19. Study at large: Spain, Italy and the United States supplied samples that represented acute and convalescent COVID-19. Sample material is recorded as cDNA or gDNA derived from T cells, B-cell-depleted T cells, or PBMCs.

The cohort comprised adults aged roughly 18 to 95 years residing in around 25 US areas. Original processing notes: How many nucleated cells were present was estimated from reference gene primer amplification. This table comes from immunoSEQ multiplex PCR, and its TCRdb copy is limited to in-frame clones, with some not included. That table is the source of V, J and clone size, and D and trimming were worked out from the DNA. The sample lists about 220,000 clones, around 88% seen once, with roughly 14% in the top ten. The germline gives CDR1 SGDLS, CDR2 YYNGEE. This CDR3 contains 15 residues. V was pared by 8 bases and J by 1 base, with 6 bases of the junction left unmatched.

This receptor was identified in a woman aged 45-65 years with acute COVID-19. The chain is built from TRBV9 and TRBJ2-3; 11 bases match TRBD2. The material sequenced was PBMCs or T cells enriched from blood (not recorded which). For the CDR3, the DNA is TGTGCCAGTACGACTAGCGGGATCGGCACAGATACGCAGTATTTT. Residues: CASTTSGIGTDTQYF.